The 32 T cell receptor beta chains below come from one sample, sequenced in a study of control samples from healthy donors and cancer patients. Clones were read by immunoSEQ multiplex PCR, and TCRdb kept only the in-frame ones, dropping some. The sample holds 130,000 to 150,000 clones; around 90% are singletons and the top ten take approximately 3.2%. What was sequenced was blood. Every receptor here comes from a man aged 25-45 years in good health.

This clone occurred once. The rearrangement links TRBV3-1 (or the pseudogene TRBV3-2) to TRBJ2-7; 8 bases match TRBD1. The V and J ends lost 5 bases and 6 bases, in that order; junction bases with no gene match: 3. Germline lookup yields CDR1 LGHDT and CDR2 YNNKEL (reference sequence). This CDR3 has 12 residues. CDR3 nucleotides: TGTGCCAGCAGCTCGACAGGGGCCGAGCAGTACTTC. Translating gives CASSSTGAEQYF.

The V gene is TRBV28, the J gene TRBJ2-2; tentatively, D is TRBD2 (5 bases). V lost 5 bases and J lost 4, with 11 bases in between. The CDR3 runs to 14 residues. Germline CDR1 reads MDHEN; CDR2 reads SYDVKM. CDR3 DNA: TGTGCCAGCAGTACCCGGACTGCCACCGGGGAGCTGTTTTTT. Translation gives CASSTRTATGELFF.

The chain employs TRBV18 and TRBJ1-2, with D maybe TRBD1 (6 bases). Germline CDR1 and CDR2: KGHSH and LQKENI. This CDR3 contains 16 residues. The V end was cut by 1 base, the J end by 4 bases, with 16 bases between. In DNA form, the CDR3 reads TGTGCCAGCTCACCACTCCCAGCCGCAGGGGTCTATGGCTACACCTTC. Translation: CASSPLPAAGVYGYTF. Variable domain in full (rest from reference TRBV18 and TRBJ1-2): NAGVMQNPRHLVRRRGQEARLRCSPMKGHSHVYWYRQLPEEGLKFMVYLQKENIIDESGMPKERFSAEFPKEGPSILRIQQVVRGDSAAYFCASSPLPAAGVYGYTFGSGTRLTVV.

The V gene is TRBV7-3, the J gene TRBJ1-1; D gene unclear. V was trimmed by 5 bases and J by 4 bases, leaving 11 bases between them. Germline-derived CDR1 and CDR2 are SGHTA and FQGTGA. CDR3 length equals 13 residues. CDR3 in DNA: TGTGCCAGCAGCCCCCAAGGTAGCACTGAAGCTTTCTTT. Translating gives CASSPQGSTEAFF. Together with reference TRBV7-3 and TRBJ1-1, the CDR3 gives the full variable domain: GAGVSQTPSNKVTEKGKYVELRCDPISGHTALYWYRQSLGQGPEFLIYFQGTGAADDSGLPNDRFFAVRPEGSVSTLKIQRTERGDSAVYLCASSPQGSTEAFFGQGTRLTVV.

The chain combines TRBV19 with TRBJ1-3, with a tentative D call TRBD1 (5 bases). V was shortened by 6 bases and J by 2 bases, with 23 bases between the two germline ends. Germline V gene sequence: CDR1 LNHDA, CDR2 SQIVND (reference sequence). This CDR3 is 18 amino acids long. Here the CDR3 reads CASRGGWGTLGAGNTIYF. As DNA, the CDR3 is TGTGCCAGTAGGGGGGGTTGGGGCACTCTGGGCGCTGGAAACACCATATATTTT.

Here the CDR3 reads CASTLTPNTEAFF. The CDR3 DNA reads as TGTGCCAGCACCTTAACACCGAACACTGAAGCTTTCTTT. The chain recombines TRBV6-5 with TRBJ1-1; no clear D gene. V lost 7 bases and J lost 1, with 10 bases in between. The CDR3 spans 13 residues. CDR1 MNHEY and CDR2 SVGAGI come from the germline V gene.

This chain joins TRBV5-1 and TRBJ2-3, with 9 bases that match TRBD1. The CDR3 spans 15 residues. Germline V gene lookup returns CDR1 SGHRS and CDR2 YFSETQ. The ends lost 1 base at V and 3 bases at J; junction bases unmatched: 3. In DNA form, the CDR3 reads TGCGCCAGCAGCTTGACAGGGGGCGGTACAGATACGCAGTATTTT. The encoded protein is CASSLTGGGTDTQYF.

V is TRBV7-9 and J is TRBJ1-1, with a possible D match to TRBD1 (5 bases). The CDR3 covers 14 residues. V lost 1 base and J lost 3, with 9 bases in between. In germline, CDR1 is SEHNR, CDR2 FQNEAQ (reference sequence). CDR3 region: CASSLGQSHTEAFF. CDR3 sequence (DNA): TGTGCCAGCAGCTTAGGACAGAGCCACACTGAAGCTTTCTTT. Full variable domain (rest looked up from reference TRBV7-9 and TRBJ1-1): DTGVSQNPRHKITKRGQNVTFRCDPISEHNRLYWYRQTLGQGPEFLTYFQNEAQLEKSRLLSDRFSAERPKGSFSTLEIQRTEQGDSAMYLCASSLGQSHTEAFFGQGTRLTVV.

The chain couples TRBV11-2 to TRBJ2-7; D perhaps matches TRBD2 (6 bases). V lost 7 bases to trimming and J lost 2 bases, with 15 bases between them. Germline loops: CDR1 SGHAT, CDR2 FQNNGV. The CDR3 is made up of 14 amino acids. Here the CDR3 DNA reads TGTGCCAGCACCCCCCTGGCGGGGCCCTACGAGCAGTACTTC. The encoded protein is CASTPLAGPYEQYF.

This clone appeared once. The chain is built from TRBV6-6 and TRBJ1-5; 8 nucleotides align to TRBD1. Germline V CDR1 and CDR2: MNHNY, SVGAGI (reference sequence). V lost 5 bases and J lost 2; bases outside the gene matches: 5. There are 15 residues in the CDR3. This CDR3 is CASSGTGQGNQPQHF. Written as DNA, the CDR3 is TGTGCCAGCAGTGGAACGGGACAGGGCAATCAGCCCCAGCATTTT.

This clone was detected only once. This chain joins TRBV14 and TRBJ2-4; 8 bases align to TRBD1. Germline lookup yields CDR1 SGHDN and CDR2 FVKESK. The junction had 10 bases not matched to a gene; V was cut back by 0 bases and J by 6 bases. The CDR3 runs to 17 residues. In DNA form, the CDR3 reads TGTGCCAGCAGCCAAGATAGGCTTCAGGGGGCAAGAAACATTCAGTACTTC. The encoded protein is CASSQDRLQGARNIQYF.

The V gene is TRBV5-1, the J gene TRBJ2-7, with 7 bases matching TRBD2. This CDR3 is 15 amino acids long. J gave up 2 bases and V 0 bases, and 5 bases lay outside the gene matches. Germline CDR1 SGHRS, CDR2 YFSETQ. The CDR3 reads CASSLAGGATYEQYF. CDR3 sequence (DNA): TGCGCCAGCAGCTTGGCGGGGGGTGCTACCTACGAGCAGTACTTC.

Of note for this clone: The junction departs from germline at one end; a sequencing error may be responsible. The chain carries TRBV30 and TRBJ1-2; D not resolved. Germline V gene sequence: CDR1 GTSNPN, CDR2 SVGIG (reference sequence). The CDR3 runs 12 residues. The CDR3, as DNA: TGTGCCTGGAGTGGGGTCCCACTCCAACTTTCCTTC. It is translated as CAWSGVPLQLSF.

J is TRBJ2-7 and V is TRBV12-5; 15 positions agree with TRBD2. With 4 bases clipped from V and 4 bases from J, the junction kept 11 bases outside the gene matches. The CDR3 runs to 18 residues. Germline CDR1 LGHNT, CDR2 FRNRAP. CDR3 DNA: TGTGCTAGTGGTTCCCCACCGGGACTAGCGGGGGGTACGTACGAGCAGTACTTC. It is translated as CASGSPPGLAGGTYEQYF.

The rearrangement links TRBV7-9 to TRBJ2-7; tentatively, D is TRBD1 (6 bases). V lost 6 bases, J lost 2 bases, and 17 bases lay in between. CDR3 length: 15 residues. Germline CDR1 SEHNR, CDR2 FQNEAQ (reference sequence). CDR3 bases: TGTGCCAGCAGTTCACGTGACAGGCACACCTACGAGCAGTACTTC. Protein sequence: CASSSRDRHTYEQYF.

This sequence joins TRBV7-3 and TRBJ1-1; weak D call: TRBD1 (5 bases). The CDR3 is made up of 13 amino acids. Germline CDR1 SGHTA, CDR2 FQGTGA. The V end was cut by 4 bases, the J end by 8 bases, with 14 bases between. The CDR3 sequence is CASSSHGAQEAFF. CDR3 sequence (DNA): TGTGCCAGCAGCTCCCACGGGGCCCAAGAAGCTTTCTTT.

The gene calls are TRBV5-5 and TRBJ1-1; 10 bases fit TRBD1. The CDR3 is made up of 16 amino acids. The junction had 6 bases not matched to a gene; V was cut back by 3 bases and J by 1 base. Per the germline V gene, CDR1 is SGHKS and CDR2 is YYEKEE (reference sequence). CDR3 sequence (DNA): TGTGCCAGCAGCTCCGGGACAGGGGTAGGGAACACTGAAGCTTTCTTT. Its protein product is CASSSGTGVGNTEAFF.

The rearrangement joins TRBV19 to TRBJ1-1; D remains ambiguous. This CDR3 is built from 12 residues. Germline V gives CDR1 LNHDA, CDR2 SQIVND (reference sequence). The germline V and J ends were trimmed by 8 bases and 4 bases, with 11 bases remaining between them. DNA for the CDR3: TGTGCCAGTTCGTCCGTCGGCACTGAAGCTTTCTTT. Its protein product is CASSSVGTEAFF.

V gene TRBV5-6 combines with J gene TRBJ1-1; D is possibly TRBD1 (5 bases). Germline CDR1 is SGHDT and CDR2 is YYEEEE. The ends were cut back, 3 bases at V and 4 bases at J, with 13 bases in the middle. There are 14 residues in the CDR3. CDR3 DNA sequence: TGTGCCAGCAGCTCAGGGATACGGGGCACTGAAGCTTTCTTT. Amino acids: CASSSGIRGTEAFF.

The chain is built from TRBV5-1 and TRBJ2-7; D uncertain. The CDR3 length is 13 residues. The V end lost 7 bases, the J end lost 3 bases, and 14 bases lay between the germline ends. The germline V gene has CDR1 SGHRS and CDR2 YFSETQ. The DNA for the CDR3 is TGCGCCAGCTTGCATACTGGTAACTACGAGCAGTACTTC. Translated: CASLHTGNYEQYF.

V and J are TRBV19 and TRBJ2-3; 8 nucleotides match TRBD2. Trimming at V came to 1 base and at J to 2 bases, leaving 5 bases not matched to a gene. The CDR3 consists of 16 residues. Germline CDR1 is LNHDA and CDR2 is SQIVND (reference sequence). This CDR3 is CASSIALRGDTDTQYF. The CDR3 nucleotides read TGTGCCAGTAGTATAGCTCTGCGGGGGGACACAGATACGCAGTATTTT. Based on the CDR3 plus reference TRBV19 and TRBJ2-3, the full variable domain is DGGITQSPKYLFRKEGQNVTLSCEQNLNHDAMYWYRQDPGQGLRLIYYSQIVNDFQKGDIAEGYSVSREKKESFPLTVTSAQKNPTAFYLCASSIALRGDTDTQYFGPGTRLTVL.

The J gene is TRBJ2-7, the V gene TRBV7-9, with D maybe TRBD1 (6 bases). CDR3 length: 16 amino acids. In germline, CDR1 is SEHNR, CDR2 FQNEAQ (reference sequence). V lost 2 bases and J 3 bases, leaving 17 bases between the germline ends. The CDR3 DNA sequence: TGTGCCAGCAGCTTATCCACCGGACAGATTAGCTACGAGCAGTACTTC. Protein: CASSLSTGQISYEQYF.

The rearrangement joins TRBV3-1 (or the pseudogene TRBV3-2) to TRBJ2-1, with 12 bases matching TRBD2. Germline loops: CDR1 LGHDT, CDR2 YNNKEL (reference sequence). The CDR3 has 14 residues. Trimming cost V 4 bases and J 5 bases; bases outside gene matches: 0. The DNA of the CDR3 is TGTGCCAGCAGCCGACTAGCGGGGGACAATGAGCAGTTCTTC. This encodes CASSRLAGDNEQFF.

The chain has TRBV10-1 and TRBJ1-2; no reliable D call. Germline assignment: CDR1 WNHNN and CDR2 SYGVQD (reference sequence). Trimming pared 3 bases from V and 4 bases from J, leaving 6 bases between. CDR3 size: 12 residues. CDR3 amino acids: CASSEYSYGYTF. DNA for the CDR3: TGCGCCAGCAGTGAATACAGCTATGGCTACACCTTC.

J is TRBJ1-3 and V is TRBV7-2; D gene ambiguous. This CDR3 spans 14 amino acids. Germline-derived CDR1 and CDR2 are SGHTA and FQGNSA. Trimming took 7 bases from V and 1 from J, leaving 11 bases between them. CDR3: CASNSGISGNTIYF. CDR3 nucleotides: TGTGCCAGCAACTCCGGGATATCTGGAAACACCATATATTTT. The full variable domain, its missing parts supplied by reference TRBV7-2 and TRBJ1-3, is GAGVSQSPSNKVTEKGKDVELRCDPISGHTALYWYRQSLGQGLEFLIYFQGNSAPDKSGLPSDRFSAERTGGSVSTLTIQRTQQEDSAVYLCASNSGISGNTIYFGEGSWLTVV.

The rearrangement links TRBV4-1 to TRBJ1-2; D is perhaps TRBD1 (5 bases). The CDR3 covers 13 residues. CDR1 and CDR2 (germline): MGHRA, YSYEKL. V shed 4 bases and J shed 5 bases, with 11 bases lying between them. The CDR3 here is CASSPDRDYGYTF. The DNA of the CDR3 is TGCGCCAGCAGCCCAGACAGAGATTATGGCTACACCTTC.

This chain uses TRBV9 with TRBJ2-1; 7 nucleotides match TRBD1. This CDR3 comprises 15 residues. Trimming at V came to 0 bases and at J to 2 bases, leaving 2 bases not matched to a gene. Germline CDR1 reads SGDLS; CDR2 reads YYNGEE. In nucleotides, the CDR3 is TGTGCCAGCAGCGTAGAAGGGACAGCCTACAATGAGCAGTTCTTC. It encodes CASSVEGTAYNEQFF.

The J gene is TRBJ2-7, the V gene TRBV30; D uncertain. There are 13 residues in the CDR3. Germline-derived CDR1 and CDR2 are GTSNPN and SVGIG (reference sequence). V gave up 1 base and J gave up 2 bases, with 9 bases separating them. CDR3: CAWSGVGTYEQYF. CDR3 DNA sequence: TGTGCCTGGAGTGGAGTGGGAACCTACGAGCAGTACTTC.

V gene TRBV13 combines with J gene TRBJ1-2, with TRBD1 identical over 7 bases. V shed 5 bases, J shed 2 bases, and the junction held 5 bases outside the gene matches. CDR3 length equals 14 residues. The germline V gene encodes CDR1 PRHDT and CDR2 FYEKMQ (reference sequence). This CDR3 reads CASSQDRQNYGYTF. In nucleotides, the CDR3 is TGTGCCAGCAGCCAGGACAGGCAAAACTATGGCTACACCTTC.

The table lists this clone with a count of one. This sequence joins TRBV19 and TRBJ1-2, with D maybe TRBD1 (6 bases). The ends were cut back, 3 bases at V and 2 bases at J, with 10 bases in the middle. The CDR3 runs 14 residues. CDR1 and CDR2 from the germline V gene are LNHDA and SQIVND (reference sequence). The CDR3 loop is CASSITGKNYGYTF. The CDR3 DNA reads TGTGCCAGTAGTATTACAGGGAAGAACTATGGCTACACCTTC. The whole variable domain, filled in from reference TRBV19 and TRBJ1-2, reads DGGITQSPKYLFRKEGQNVTLSCEQNLNHDAMYWYRQDPGQGLRLIYYSQIVNDFQKGDIAEGYSVSREKKESFPLTVTSAQKNPTAFYLCASSITGKNYGYTFGSGTRLTVV.

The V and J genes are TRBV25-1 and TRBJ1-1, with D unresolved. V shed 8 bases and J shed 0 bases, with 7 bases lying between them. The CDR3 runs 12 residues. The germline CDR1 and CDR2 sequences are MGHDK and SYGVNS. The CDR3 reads CASREMNTEAFF. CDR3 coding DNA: TGTGCCAGCCGGGAGATGAACACTGAAGCTTTCTTT.

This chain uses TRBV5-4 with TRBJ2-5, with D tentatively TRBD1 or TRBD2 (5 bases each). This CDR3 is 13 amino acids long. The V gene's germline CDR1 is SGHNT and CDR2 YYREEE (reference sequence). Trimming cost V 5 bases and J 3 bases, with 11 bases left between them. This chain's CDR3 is CASRPGPEETQYF. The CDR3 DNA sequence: TGTGCCAGCAGACCGGGACCAGAAGAGACCCAGTACTTC.